These T cell receptor beta chains were read from a single sample in a study of shared clonotypes between healthy human individuals. Method: immunoSEQ multiplex PCR; TCRdb's copy keeps in-frame clones and lacks some. The table records about 2.4 million clones, 93% of them present only once. The material sequenced was naive CD4+ T cells from PBMCs. The origin of the receptors is a man younger than 35 in good health. Some clones in this sample may be carry-over from other donors' samples. The CDR3 runs from the conserved cysteine through the conserved F or W. D genes are given only for firm matches. Only some rows state a clone size, as once, few, many or a class for expanded clones.

>-|-|TRBJ2-6|TRBV7-2
TGTGCCAGCAGCTTACCGCGGGCCTCTGGGGCCAACGTCCTGACTTTC
CASSLPRASGANVLTF
>-|TRBD2|TRBJ2-1|TRBV30
TGTGCCTGGAGTGCACTAGCGGGAGGACAAAAGTCCTACAATGAGCAGTTCTTC
CAWSALAGGQKSYNEQFF
>-|TRBD1|TRBJ2-7|TRBV28
TGTGCCAGCAGTCCTCCGGGACAGGGTTTCTACGAGCAGTACTTC
CASSPPGQGFYEQYF
>-|-|TRBJ2-1|TRBV12-5
TGTGCTAGTGGTTCTAGACTATCAGGTTTGGGATACAATGAGCAGTTCTTC
CASGSRLSGLGYNEQFF
>-|TRBD2|TRBJ2-1|TRBV5-1
TGCGCCAGCAGTTTAGCGGGAGGAAGGGATGAGCAGTTCTTC
CASSLAGGRDEQFF
>-|-|TRBJ2-7|TRBV29-1
TGCAGCGTTGAAGATGACGGGCCCTACGAGCAGTACTTC
CSVEDDGPYEQYF
>-|-|TRBJ2-2|TRBV7-9
TGTGCCAGCAGCTTAGTGTTGGACACCGGGGAGCTGTTTTTT
CASSLVLDTGELFF
>-|-|TRBJ2-1|TRBV6-6
TGTGCCAGCAGTTCTCCGGGGAATGGGTCCTACAATGAGCAGTTCTTC
CASSSPGNGSYNEQFF
>-|-|TRBJ2-5|TRBV7-2
TGTGCCAGCAGCTTAGATCGCACAAAAGAGACCCAGTACTTC
CASSLDRTKETQYF
>few|-|TRBJ2-5|TRBV6-5
TGTGCCAGCTCTCAAATTCCGGCCCTGACCCAGTACTTC
CASSQIPALTQYF
>once|TRBD1|TRBJ1-4|TRBV5-1
TGCGCCAGCAGCTATGGACAGGGACAAGAAAAACTGTTTTTT
CASSYGQGQEKLFF
>-|-|TRBJ2-3|TRBV25-1
TGTGCCAGCAATTCTCGATTACCTGGGGATACGCAGTATTTT
CASNSRLPGDTQYF
>-|TRBD2|TRBJ2-1|TRBV7-9
TGTGCCAGCAGCTATTACCTAGCGGGAGGGCAGTTCTTC
CASSYYLAGGQFF
>-|-|TRBJ1-3|TRBV7-8
TGTGCCAGCAGCCCGGTCGCCTCTGGAAACACCATATATTTT
CASSPVASGNTIYF
>once|-|TRBJ2-1|TRBV15
TGTGCCACCAGCAACCGGGCCTACAATGAGCAGTTCTTC
CATSNRAYNEQFF
>-|TRBD2|TRBJ2-7|TRBV28
TGTGCCAGCAGGGTCAGCGGGAGCTCCTACGAGCAGTACTTC
CASRVSGSSYEQYF
>-|TRBD1|TRBJ1-5|TRBV19
TGTGCCAGTAGTCAACCGAGGGGGCCAACGGGCAATCAGCCCCAGCATTTT
CASSQPRGPTGNQPQHF
>-|-|TRBJ2-1|TRBV28
TGTGCCAGCAGTTTTAACGCCTACAATGAGCAGTTCTTC
CASSFNAYNEQFF
>-|TRBD1|TRBJ1-5|TRBV2
TGTGCCAGCAGTGACCGACCAGACAGGGATCAGCCCCAGCATTTT
CASSDRPDRDQPQHF
>-|TRBD1|TRBJ2-2|TRBV7-9
TGTGCCAGCAGCCCCCCGGGACAGGGTACCGGGGAGCTGTTTTTT
CASSPPGQGTGELFF
>-|-|TRBJ1-1|TRBV4-1
TGCGCCAGCAGCCAATCCTCAGCGGGGAGGTACACTGAAGCTTTCTTT
CASSQSSAGRYTEAFF
>-|-|TRBJ2-3|TRBV7-2
TGTGCCAGCAGCTTACGGCAGGGACGGGGAGATACGCAGTATTTT
CASSLRQGRGDTQYF
>-|-|TRBJ2-7|TRBV10-1
TGCGCCAGCAGCCTCACGGACGGGGGCCACGAGCAGTACTTC
CASSLTDGGHEQYF
>-|TRBD1|TRBJ1-5|TRBV4-2
TGTGCCAGCAGCCAAGAGCAGGGGGACCAGCCCCAGCATTTT
CASSQEQGDQPQHF
>-|TRBD1|TRBJ1-1|TRBV28
TGTGCCAGCAGTACACCCTACAGGGGGCGCAGGACTGAAGCTTTCTTT
CASSTPYRGRRTEAFF
>-|-|TRBJ2-5|TRBV5-5
TGTGCCAGCAGCCCGGGACACACTAACCAAGAGACCCAGTACTTC
CASSPGHTNQETQYF